The present entry profiles one T cell receptor beta chain with its context. What it binds is not known. V was clipped by 0 bases and J by 1 base, with 7 bases between them. From germline, CDR1 is SGHRS and CDR2 YFSETQ. CDR3 length: 14 residues. This sample was included in a study of T cell responses to AZD1222 COVID-19 vaccine. Findings and caveats of the study: Close to half of all spike-specific TCRs reportedly target regions of the variants that are unmutated. Donors were largely white British and mainly female; clonal diversity was possibly underestimated.

Using immunoSEQ multiplex PCR, the repertoire was profiled, and TCRdb retains in-frame clones only, with some absent. Among around 110,000 clones listed, about 93% were seen once. Specimen: peripheral blood, collected 28 days after the second AZD1222 dose. The chain joins TRBV5-1 to TRBJ1-1; D uncertain. This receptor was obtained from an adult who received the AZD1222 COVID-19 vaccine. CDR3 bases: TGCGCCAGCAGCTTGGACTTCCAGAACACTGAAGCTTTCTTT. Its translation is CASSLDFQNTEAFF.